This T cell receptor beta chain is from a study of blood T cell repertoires in COVID-19. Germline V CDR1 and CDR2: LGHDT, YNNKEL (reference sequence). V gave up 0 bases and J gave up 7 bases, with 10 bases separating them. The CDR3 covers 13 residues. Profiled with immunoSEQ multiplex PCR; TCRdb holds only in-frame clones, not every one. The sample has about 250,000 clones; 85% to 95% are singletons. The source is a woman aged 18 to 35 who had recovered from COVID-19. Material: PBMCs or T cells enriched from blood (not recorded which). The gene calls are TRBV3-1 (or the pseudogene TRBV3-2) and TRBJ2-7, with D possibly TRBD2 on 5 matching bases. The CDR3 DNA reads as TGTGCCAGCAGCCAAGATCACGAGGGTGAGCAGTACTTC. Amino acid sequence: CASSQDHEGEQYF.